This T cell receptor (beta chain) was sequenced during a study of human T cells and chemical hapten exposure. Across the study: The variation in per-sample TCR yields arose mainly from small differences in pooled library volumes. Study-level findings and limits: The study found that DPC sensitization did not change TCRs above 1 in 1000 frequency.

Described time point: pre-sensitization, week 0. The sample's treatment: therapeutic diphenylcyclopropenone sensitization with weekly scalp DPC. About this clonotype itself: Antigen: not known.

V was clipped by 0 bases and J by 11 bases, with 16 bases between them. Germline CDR1 reads SEHNR; CDR2 reads FQNEAQ (reference sequence). The CDR3 contains 14 residues. Via MiXCR, TCRdb re-called the RACE reads, giving one row per CDR3 protein. The sample includes about 380,000 distinct CDR3 sequences, around 5.5% of them seen just once. Sequencing was performed on whole blood, taken in connection with sensitization to the hapten diphenylcyclopropenone (DPC). The receptor's source is a woman in her fifties or sixties with alopecia areata. Some clones in this sample may be carry-over from other donors' samples. This chain uses TRBV7-9 with TRBJ1-1, with a tentative D call TRBD1 (6 bases). DNA of the CDR3: TGTGCCAGCAGCTTAGCGCAACAGGGTCAAGGGGCTTTCTTT. This encodes CASSLAQQGQGAFF.